The 17 T cell receptor beta chains listed next were all sequenced from one sample in a study of blood T cell repertoires in COVID-19. Profiling relied on immunoSEQ multiplex PCR, and the TCRdb table lists in-frame clones only, not all of them. The sample carries a few hundred thousand clones, around 88% recorded once. The specimen was peripheral blood. The receptors derive from a woman in her twenties or thirties who had recovered from COVID-19.

V usage is TRBV7-4 and J usage is TRBJ2-7; 7 bases line up with TRBD1. CDR1 and CDR2 (germline): SGHVT, SQSDAQ. This CDR3 comprises 14 residues. Germline trimming cut 5 bases from V and 6 bases from J; bases unmatched to any gene: 10. CDR3 residues: CASSREQGFAEQYF. The CDR3, as DNA: TGTGCCAGCAGCCGAGAACAGGGGTTCGCCGAGCAGTACTTC.

CDR3 sequence: CASSYSGTGNQPQHF. DNA of the CDR3: TGTGCCAGCAGTTACTCGGGGACAGGAAATCAGCCCCAGCATTTT. The chain employs TRBV6-5 and TRBJ1-5, with 8 positions matching TRBD1. Unmatched junction bases numbered 2, after V lost 0 bases and J lost 4 bases. The CDR3 is 15 residues long. Germline CDR1 is MNHEY and CDR2 is SVGAGI.

V is TRBV18 and J is TRBJ1-2, with D unresolved. The CDR3 loop spans 14 amino acids. V was pared by 2 bases and J by 2 bases, with 9 bases between. Germline V gene data show CDR1 as KGHSH and CDR2 as LQKENI. For the CDR3, the DNA is TGTGCCAGCTCACCAGGAGAAACAAACTATGGCTACACCTTC. It codes for CASSPGETNYGYTF.

The chain joins TRBV5-1 to TRBJ1-2, with 7 bases that match TRBD1. The CDR3 is 15 amino acids. Per the germline V gene, CDR1 is SGHRS and CDR2 is YFSETQ. Trimming removed 2 bases from V and 6 bases from J; junction bases left unmatched: 10. The CDR3 DNA sequence: TGCGCCAGCAGCTTCCTTCTCCAGGGGGTGGATGGCTACACCTTC. Residues: CASSFLLQGVDGYTF.

This clone appeared once. J is TRBJ1-2 and V is TRBV30; a possible D gene is TRBD1 (5 bases). Germline V gene sequence: CDR1 GTSNPN, CDR2 SVGIG (reference sequence). This CDR3 comprises 15 residues. V lost 2 bases, J lost 8 bases, and 21 bases lay in between. The CDR3 loop reads CAWSPGGASWGGYTF. CDR3 sequence (DNA): TGTGCCTGGAGTCCCGGAGGGGCCTCCTGGGGGGGCTACACCTTC.

The rearrangement uses TRBV24-1 and TRBJ1-5; 9 bases line up with TRBD1. The CDR3 contains 17 residues. The V and J ends lost 3 bases and 4 bases, in that order; junction bases with no gene match: 9. The germline V gene has CDR1 KGHDR and CDR2 SFDVKD. CDR3 loop: CATSDRRSGTGNQPQHF. CDR3 DNA sequence: TGTGCCACCAGTGATCGTCGAAGCGGGACAGGGAATCAGCCCCAGCATTTT.

This clone was seen only once. This chain connects TRBV4-2 to TRBJ2-2; perhaps TRBD2 as D (6 bases). With 6 bases removed from V and 4 bases from J, the gap between germline ends came to 9 bases. There are 13 residues in the CDR3. Germline CDR1 LGHNA, CDR2 YNFKEQ. CDR3 nucleotides: TGTGCCAGCAGACTGGGGGGCACCGGGGAGCTGTTTTTT. It translates to CASRLGGTGELFF.

This chain links TRBV30 with TRBJ1-3; 7 positions agree with TRBD1. Per the germline V gene, CDR1 is GTSNPN and CDR2 is SVGIG (reference sequence). The CDR3 totals 16 residues. V shed 0 bases and J 3 bases; nucleotides not matched to a gene: 8. CDR3: CAWSVRGLVFGNTIYF. CDR3 coding DNA: TGTGCCTGGAGTGTGAGGGGGCTTGTATTTGGAAACACCATATATTTT.

The genes are TRBV7-9 and TRBJ1-1; weak D call: TRBD1 (6 bases). There are 17 residues in the CDR3. The V gene lost 5 bases and the J gene lost 4 bases, with 23 bases spanning the gap. Germline assignment: CDR1 SEHNR and CDR2 FQNEAQ (reference sequence). DNA for the CDR3: TGTGCCAGCAGCCCTTCACTTGGGCGGGGGCGGAGCACTGAAGCTTTCTTT. This sequence encodes CASSPSLGRGRSTEAFF. The whole variable domain, remainder taken from reference TRBV7-9 and TRBJ1-1, is DTGVSQNPRHKITKRGQNVTFRCDPISEHNRLYWYRQTLGQGPEFLTYFQNEAQLEKSRLLSDRFSAERPKGSFSTLEIQRTEQGDSAMYLCASSPSLGRGRSTEAFFGQGTRLTVV.

This rearrangement joins TRBV9 to TRBJ2-6; 9 nucleotides agree with TRBD1. Trimming at V came to 4 bases and at J to 2 bases, leaving 4 bases not matched to a gene. Germline lookup yields CDR1 SGDLS and CDR2 YYNGEE. The CDR3 totals 16 residues. CDR3 sequence (DNA): TGTGCCAGCAGCCCGGGGACAGGGCCTGGGGCCAACGTCCTGACTTTC. As protein: CASSPGTGPGANVLTF. Complete variable domain (other parts from reference TRBV9 and TRBJ2-6): DSGVTQTPKHLITATGQRVTLRCSPRSGDLSVYWYQQSLDQGLQFLIQYYNGEERAKGNILERFSAQQFPDLHSELNLSSLELGDSALYFCASSPGTGPGANVLTFGAGSRLTVL.

The genes are TRBV5-6 and TRBJ1-6; 10 bases agree with TRBD1. This CDR3 spans 14 amino acids. V trimming: 0 bases; J trimming: 10 bases; junction bases outside the gene matches: 1. Germline V CDR1 and CDR2: SGHDT, YYEEEE. CDR3 nucleotide sequence: TGTGCCAGCAGCTTGGGACAGGGGGCCTCACCCCTCCACTTT. Translation gives CASSLGQGASPLHF.

V and J are TRBV7-2 and TRBJ2-1; 9 bases map to TRBD1. After removal of 5 bases from V and 6 bases from J, the junction contained 8 bases not matched to a gene. The length of the CDR3 is 15 residues. The germline V gene encodes CDR1 SGHTA and CDR2 FQGNSA. The chain's CDR3 is CASSLRDREGNEQFF. The CDR3 DNA is TGTGCCAGCAGCCTGCGGGACAGGGAAGGCAATGAGCAGTTCTTC.

The count of this clone is one. The chain combines TRBV2 with TRBJ1-1; D may be TRBD1 (6 bases). Trimming removed 2 bases at V and 2 bases at J, with 12 bases between. CDR1 is SNHLY and CDR2 is FYNNEI in the germline V gene. The CDR3 runs 15 residues. The CDR3 DNA follows: TGTGCCAGCAGTGAAAGCCCAGGGGTAAACACTGAAGCTTTCTTT. It specifies CASSESPGVNTEAFF.

The chain carries TRBV5-4 and TRBJ1-2, with D uncertain. The V gene's germline CDR1 is SGHNT and CDR2 YYREEE (reference sequence). V was shortened by 4 bases and J by 2 bases, with 15 bases between the two germline ends. CDR3 size: 15 residues. CDR3 sequence: CASSPDAGGNYGYTF. The DNA of the CDR3 is TGTGCCAGCAGCCCGGACGCGGGAGGGAACTATGGCTACACCTTC.

The chain joins TRBV10-1 to TRBJ2-7; D possibly corresponds to TRBD1 (5 bases). Between the trimmed V and J ends, which lost 5 bases and 5 bases, there was a span of 22 bases. The CDR3 spans 16 residues. Germline loops: CDR1 WNHNN, CDR2 SYGVQD (reference sequence). The CDR3 protein is CASSKGKPWAFHEQYF. CDR3 in DNA: TGCGCCAGCAGTAAGGGGAAACCGTGGGCTTTCCACGAGCAGTACTTC.

V is TRBV29-1 and J is TRBJ2-1, with TRBD2 matching over 8 bases. V was clipped by 5 bases and J by 0 bases; unmatched bases: 3. Germline-derived CDR1 and CDR2 are SQVTM and ANQGSEA. The CDR3 sequence is 14 residues long. CDR3 nucleotide sequence: TGCAGCGTTCGGGGGGGGAGCTCCTACAATGAGCAGTTCTTC. It translates to CSVRGGSSYNEQFF.

As concerns this clone: The sample has other DNA sequences that encode this CDR3 too. J is TRBJ2-7 and V is TRBV28; TRBD2 is a possible D gene (6 bases). Germline V lookup: CDR1 MDHEN, CDR2 SYDVKM. Trimming removed 7 bases at V and 3 bases at J, with 13 bases between. This CDR3 spans 13 amino acids. Here the CDR3 DNA reads TGTGCCAGCACCCTGGGGGGAAGCTACGAGCAGTACTTC. Amino acid sequence: CASTLGGSYEQYF.